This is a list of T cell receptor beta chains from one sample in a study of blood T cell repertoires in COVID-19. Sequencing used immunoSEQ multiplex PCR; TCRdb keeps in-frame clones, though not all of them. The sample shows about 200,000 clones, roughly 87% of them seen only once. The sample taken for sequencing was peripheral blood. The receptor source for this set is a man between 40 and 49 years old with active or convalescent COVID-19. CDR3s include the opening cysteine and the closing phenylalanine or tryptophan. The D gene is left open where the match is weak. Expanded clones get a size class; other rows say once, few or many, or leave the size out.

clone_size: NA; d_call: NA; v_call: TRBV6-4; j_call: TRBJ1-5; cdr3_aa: CASRSTPGHFRQPQHF; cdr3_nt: TGTGCCAGCAGAAGCACCCCGGGACACTTCAGGCAGCCCCAGCATTTT
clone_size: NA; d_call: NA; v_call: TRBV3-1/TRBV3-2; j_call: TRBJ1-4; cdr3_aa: CASSLGHSNEKLFF; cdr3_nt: TGTGCCAGCAGCCTGGGACACTCGAATGAAAAACTGTTTTTT
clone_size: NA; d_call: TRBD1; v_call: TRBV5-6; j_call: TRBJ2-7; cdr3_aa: CASSLAWDRDSYEQYF; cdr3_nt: TGTGCCAGCAGCTTGGCCTGGGACAGGGACTCCTACGAGCAGTACTTC
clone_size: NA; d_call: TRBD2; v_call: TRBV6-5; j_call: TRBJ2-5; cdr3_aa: CASSIGTSRGETQYF; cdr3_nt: TGTGCCAGCAGTATAGGGACTAGCCGCGGGGAGACCCAGTACTTC
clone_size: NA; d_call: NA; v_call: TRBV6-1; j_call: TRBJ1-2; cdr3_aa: CASSERQGRGYGYTF; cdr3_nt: TGTGCCAGCAGTGAACGCCAGGGAAGGGGCTATGGCTACACCTTC
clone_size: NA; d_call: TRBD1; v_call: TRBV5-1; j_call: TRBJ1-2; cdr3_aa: CASSPTGGPYGYTF; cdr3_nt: TGCGCCAGCAGCCCCACAGGGGGCCCATATGGCTACACCTTC
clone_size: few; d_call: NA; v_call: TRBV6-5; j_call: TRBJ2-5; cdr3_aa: CASSYSGHEETQYF; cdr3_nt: TGTGCCAGCAGTTACTCCGGACACGAAGAGACCCAGTACTTC
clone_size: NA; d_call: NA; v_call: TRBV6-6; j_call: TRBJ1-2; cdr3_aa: CASSPRNYGYTF; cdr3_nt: TGTGCCAGCAGTCCCCGTAACTATGGCTACACCTTC
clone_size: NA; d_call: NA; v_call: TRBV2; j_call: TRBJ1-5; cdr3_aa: CASTSWQVNQPQHF; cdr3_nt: TGTGCCAGCACCAGTTGGCAGGTCAATCAGCCCCAGCATTTT
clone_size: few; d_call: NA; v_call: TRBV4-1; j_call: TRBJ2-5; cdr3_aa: CASSARRETQYF; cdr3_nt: TGCGCCAGCAGCGCCCGGAGGGAGACCCAGTACTTC
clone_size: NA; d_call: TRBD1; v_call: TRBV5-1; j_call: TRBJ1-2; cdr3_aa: CASSLQGQGNYGYTF; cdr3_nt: TGCGCCAGCAGCTTGCAGGGACAGGGGAACTATGGCTACACCTTC
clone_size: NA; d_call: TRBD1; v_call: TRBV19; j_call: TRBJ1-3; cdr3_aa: CASSLGQSFSSGNTIYF; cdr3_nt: TGTGCCAGTAGCTTGGGACAGAGTTTTTCCTCTGGAAACACCATATATTTT
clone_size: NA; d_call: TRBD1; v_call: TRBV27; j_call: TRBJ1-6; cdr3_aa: CASSFYRGSPLHF; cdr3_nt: TGTGCCAGCAGTTTCTACAGGGGATCACCCCTCCACTTT
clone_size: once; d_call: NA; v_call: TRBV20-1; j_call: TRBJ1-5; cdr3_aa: CSASSPWAGSNQPQHF; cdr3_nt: TGCAGTGCTAGTTCTCCGTGGGCTGGGAGCAATCAGCCCCAGCATTTT
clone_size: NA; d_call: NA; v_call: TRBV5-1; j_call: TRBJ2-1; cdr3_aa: CASSLDGGDNEQFF; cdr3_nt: TGCGCCAGCAGCTTGGATGGGGGCGACAATGAGCAGTTCTTC
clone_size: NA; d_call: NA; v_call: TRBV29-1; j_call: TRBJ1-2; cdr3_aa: CSVEDTVHGYTF; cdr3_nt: TGCAGCGTTGAAGACACAGTGCATGGCTACACCTTC
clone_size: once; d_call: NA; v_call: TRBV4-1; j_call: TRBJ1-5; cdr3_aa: CASSQDTVSNQPQHF; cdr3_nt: TGCGCCAGCAGCCAAGATACAGTTTCTAATCAGCCCCAGCATTTT
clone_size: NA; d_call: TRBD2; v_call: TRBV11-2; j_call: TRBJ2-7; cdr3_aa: CASSVRLAGNYEQYF; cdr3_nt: TGTGCCAGCAGCGTCCGACTAGCGGGAAACTACGAGCAGTACTTC
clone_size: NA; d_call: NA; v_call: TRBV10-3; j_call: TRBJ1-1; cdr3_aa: CAISGGMNTEAFF; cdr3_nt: TGTGCCATCAGTGGCGGAATGAACACTGAAGCTTTCTTT
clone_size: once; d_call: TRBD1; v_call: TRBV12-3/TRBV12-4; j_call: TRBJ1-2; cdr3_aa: CASSFRTGRGYTF; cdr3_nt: TGTGCCAGCAGTTTTCGGACAGGACGTGGCTACACCTTC
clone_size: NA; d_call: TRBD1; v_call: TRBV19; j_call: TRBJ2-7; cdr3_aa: CASSDPGTGAHEQYF; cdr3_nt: TGTGCCAGTAGTGATCCCGGGACAGGGGCCCACGAGCAGTACTTC
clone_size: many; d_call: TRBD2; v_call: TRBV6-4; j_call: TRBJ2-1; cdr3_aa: CASSHIAGSYNEQFF; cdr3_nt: TGTGCCAGCAGTCACATAGCGGGCTCCTACAATGAGCAGTTCTTC
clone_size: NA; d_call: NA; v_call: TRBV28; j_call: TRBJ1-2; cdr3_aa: CASGDRRANYGYTF; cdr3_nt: TGTGCCAGCGGTGACAGGAGAGCTAACTATGGCTACACCTTC
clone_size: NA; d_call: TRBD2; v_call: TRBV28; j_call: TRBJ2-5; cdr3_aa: CASSRYLAGEETQYF; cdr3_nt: TGTGCCAGCAGTCGATACCTAGCGGGGGAAGAGACCCAGTACTTC
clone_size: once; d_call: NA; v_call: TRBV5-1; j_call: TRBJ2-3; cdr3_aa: CASSLGDTQYF; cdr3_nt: TGCGCCAGCAGCCTCGGGGATACGCAGTATTTT
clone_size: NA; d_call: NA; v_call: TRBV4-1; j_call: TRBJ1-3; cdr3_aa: CASSQGQGNPGNTIYF; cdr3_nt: TGCGCCAGCAGCCAAGGTCAGGGTAATCCCGGAAACACCATATATTTT
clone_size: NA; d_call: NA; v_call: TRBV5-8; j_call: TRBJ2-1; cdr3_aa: CASSLRRDNEQFF; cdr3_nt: TGTGCCAGCAGCTTGAGACGGGACAATGAGCAGTTCTTC
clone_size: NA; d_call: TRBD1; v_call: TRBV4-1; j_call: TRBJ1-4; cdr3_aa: CASSRTGTGGFFEKLFF; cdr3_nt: TGCGCCAGCAGCCGCACCGGGACAGGGGGTTTCTTTGAAAAACTGTTTTTT
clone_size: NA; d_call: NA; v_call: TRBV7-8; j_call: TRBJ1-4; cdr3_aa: CASSFFRENEKLFF; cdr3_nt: TGTGCCAGCAGCTTCTTTCGGGAAAATGAAAAACTGTTTTTT
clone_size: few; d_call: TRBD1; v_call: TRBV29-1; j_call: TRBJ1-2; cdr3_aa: CSVPLRTGYSGYTF; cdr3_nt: TGCAGCGTCCCCCTACGGACAGGGTATTCTGGCTACACCTTC
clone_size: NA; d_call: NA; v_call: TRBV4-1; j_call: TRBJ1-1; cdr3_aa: CASSQVLGATEAFF; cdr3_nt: TGCGCCAGCAGCCAAGTTCTGGGAGCCACTGAAGCTTTCTTT
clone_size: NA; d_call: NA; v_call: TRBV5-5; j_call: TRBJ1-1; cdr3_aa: CASSFISGTFTFF; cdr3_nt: TGTGCCAGCAGCTTCATTTCCGGGACTTTCACTTTCTTT
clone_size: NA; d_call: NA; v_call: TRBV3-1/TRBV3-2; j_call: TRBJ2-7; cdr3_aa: CASSPRASYEQYF; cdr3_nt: TGTGCCAGCAGCCCCAGGGCTTCCTACGAGCAGTACTTC
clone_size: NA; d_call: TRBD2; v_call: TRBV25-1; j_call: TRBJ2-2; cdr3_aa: CASSSMGGFTGELFF; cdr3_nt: TGTGCCAGCAGTTCGATGGGAGGGTTCACCGGGGAGCTGTTTTTT
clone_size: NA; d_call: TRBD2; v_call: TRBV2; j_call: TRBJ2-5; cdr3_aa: CASTATSAQETQYF; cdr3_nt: TGTGCCAGCACCGCTACTAGCGCTCAAGAGACCCAGTACTTC
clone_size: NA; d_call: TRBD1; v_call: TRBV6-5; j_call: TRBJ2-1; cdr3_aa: CASSSGTGFYNEQFF; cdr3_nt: TGTGCCAGCAGTTCCGGGACAGGTTTTTACAATGAGCAGTTCTTC
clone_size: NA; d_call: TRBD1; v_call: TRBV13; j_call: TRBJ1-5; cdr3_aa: CASSLKIGTGIQPQHF; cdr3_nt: TGTGCCAGCAGCTTGAAGATCGGGACAGGGATTCAGCCCCAGCATTTT
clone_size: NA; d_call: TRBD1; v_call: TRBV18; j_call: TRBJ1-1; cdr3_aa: CASSATGGRTEAFF; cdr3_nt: TGTGCCAGCTCAGCCACAGGGGGCAGGACTGAAGCTTTCTTT
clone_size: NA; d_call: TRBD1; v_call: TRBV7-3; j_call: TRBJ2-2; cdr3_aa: CASSWPGQLNTGELFF; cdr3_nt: TGTGCCAGCAGCTGGCCGGGACAGCTAAACACCGGGGAGCTGTTTTTT
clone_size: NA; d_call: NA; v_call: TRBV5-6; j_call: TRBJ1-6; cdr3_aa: CASSLLERDSPLHF; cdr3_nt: TGTGCCAGCAGCTTGTTGGAGAGGGATTCACCCCTCCACTTT
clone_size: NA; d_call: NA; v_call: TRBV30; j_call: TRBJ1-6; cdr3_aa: CAWAGSYNSPLHF; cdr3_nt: TGTGCCTGGGCCGGCTCCTATAATTCACCCCTCCACTTT
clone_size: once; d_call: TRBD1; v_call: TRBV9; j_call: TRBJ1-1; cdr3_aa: CASSLQGARTEAFF; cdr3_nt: TGTGCCAGCAGCCTACAGGGGGCGAGGACTGAAGCTTTCTTT
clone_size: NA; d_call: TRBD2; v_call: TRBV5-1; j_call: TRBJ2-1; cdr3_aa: CASSSGLANLGINEQFF; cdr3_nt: TGCGCCAGCAGCTCGGGACTAGCGAACCTCGGTATCAATGAGCAGTTCTTC
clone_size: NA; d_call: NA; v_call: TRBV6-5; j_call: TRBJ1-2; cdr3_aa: CASSYVQGNYYGYTF; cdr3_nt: TGTGCCAGCAGTTACGTCCAGGGTAATTACTATGGCTACACCTTC
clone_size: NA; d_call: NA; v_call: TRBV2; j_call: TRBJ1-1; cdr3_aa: CASSGDTEAFF; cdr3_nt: TGTGCCAGCAGTGGAGACACTGAAGCTTTCTTT